This T cell receptor beta chain is from a study of T cells after yellow fever vaccination. Germline-derived CDR1 and CDR2 are SGHRS and YFSETQ. The CDR3 runs to 16 residues. After removal of 4 bases from V and 0 bases from J, the junction contained 9 bases not matched to a gene. TCRdb processed the 5' RACE reads anew with MiXCR; each CDR3 protein has one entry. There are 78,000 or so distinct CDR3 sequences in the sample; roughly 7% occur only once, and around 30% lies in the top ten. The sequence was collected from a young man who received the YFV17D yellow fever vaccine. The chain carries TRBV5-1 and TRBJ2-7; 8 positions agree with TRBD1. Sequencing used CD8+ T cells sorted from PBMCs, obtained 10 to 11 days after the first yellow fever vaccination. CDR3 protein: CASSKPRTGPSYEQYF. CDR3 bases: TGCGCCAGCAGCAAGCCGAGGACAGGGCCCTCCTACGAGCAGTACTTC.